Listed below are T cell receptor beta chains from one sample, sequenced in a study of shared clonotypes between healthy human individuals. TCRdb's table, derived via immunoSEQ multiplex PCR, lists solely in-frame clones and lacks some. Of some 500,000 clones in the sample, roughly 80% are singletons; the top ten hold around 12%. The source material was PBMCs. These receptors originate from a woman aged 40 to 49 in good health. Some clones in this sample may be carry-over from other donors' samples. CDR3s include the opening cysteine and the closing phenylalanine or tryptophan.

V: TRBV7-2
CDR3: CASSLNTGPGANVLTF

V: TRBV4-2
CDR3: CASSQEIAGVGHNEQFF

V: TRBV14
CDR3: CASSQRQGGGEQYF

V: TRBV10-3
CDR3: CAIRKAGGTNEQFF

V: TRBV7-8
CDR3: CASSLGSGLSSGANVLTF

V: TRBV5-1
CDR3: CASSLVLVEYNEQFF

V: TRBV7-8
CDR3: CASSVSRLGETQYF

V: TRBV2
CDR3: CASSDSSASYEQYF

V: TRBV28
CDR3: CASSFSFETSSYEQYF

V: TRBV14
CDR3: CASSQWTGGLETQYF

V: TRBV11-2
CDR3: CASSPLSSYNEQFF

V: TRBV11-2
CDR3: CASGSRVAAPHEQYF

V: TRBV5-4
CDR3: CASSLGLGSGELFF

V: TRBV9
CDR3: CASSVGGMWDGYTF

V: TRBV7-2
CDR3: CASSFLGKGQETQYF

V: TRBV5-4
CDR3: CASSLSGRAPYEQYF

V: TRBV15
CDR3: CATSREAGPPYNEQFF

V: TRBV18
CDR3: CASSPGGDNEQFF

V: TRBV15
CDR3: CATSRDPGTEYGYTF

V: TRBV5-1
CDR3: CASSASLTNYEQYF

V: TRBV2
CDR3: CASSNRGRKGYTF

V: TRBV27
CDR3: CASTPGTSGRGEQYF

V: TRBV11-3
CDR3: CASSLSGVTDTQYF

V: TRBV29-1
CDR3: CSVEFRPGQKQFF

V: TRBV14
CDR3: CASSGSRGNIQYF

V: TRBV29-1
CDR3: CSAGTSGSWTGELFF

V: TRBV18
CDR3: CASSPNQYNEQFF

V: TRBV14
CDR3: CASSPRGGETQYF